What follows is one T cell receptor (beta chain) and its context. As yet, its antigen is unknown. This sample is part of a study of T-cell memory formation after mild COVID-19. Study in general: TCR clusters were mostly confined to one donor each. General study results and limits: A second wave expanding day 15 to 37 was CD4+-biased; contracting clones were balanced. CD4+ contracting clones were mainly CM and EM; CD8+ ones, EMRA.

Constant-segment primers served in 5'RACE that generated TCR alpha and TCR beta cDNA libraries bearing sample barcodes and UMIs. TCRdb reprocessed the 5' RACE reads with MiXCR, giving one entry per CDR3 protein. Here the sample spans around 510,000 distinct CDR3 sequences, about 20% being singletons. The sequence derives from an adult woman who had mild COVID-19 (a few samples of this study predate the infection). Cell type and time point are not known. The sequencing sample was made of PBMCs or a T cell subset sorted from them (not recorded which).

The CDR3 bases are TGTGCCAGCAGGACTATTGATGAGCAGTTCTTC. Amino acid sequence: CASRTIDEQFF. This chain links TRBV6-1 with TRBJ2-1, with D tentatively TRBD2 (5 bases). This CDR3 is built from 11 residues. The germline V and J ends were trimmed by 6 bases and 8 bases, with 8 bases remaining between them. Germline loops: CDR1 MNHNS, CDR2 SASEGT.